This TCR beta chain was obtained from a study of blood T cells in healthy people across ages. Using a J-beta primer mix together with a sample-barcoded 5' primer, a second PCR was run for roughly 7 to 11 cycles. MiXCR, run by TCRdb on the 5' RACE reads, gives a single entry per CDR3 protein. The sample lists roughly 700,000 distinct CDR3 sequences, 20% to 25% occurring once. The sample holds a few counts of this clonotype. The antigen remains unidentified. Study results and caveats: The unknown donor CMV status may have confounded expanded clonotype changes.

These sequences were also reported in another study, on T cells of mothers and their children.

The sample consisted of blood. The sequence derives from a boy younger than 18 in good health.

The CDR3 nucleotides are TGCAGTGCTAGAGGGCAGGGGGCAGATGGCTACACCTTC. Translating it yields CSARGQGADGYTF. The chain joins TRBV20-1 to TRBJ1-2; TRBD1 matches 8 bases. Germline V gene data show CDR1 as DFQATT and CDR2 as SNEGSKA (reference sequence). V shed 1 base and J 6 bases; nucleotides not matched to a gene: 4. The CDR3 extends over 13 amino acids.